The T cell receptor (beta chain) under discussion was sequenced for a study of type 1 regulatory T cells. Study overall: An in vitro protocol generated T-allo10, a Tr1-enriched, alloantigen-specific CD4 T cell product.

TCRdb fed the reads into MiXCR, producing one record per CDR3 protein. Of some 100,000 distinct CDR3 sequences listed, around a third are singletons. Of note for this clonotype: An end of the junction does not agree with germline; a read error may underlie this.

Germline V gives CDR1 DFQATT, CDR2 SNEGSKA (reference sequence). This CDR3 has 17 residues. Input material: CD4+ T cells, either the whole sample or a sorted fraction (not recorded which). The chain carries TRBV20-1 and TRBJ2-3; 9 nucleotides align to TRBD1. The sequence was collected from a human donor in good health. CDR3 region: CSARTGGHFYLTDTRYF. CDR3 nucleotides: TGCAGTGCTAGGACAGGGGGACACTTTTACCTCACAGATACGCGGTATTTT.